One and the same sample provided the 8 T cell receptor beta chains below, sequenced in a study of T cells expressing NK-cell markers. With the 5' RACE reads reprocessed, TCRdb shows one record per CDR3 protein and no DNA. Recorded here are 550,000 to 600,000 distinct CDR3 sequences; the top ten clones represent approximately 3.5%. The source material was blood T cells: a sorted CD56 or NKG2C T cell subset, CD4+ or CD8+ T cells, or bulk PBMC T cells (not recorded which). All receptors derive from a man aged 18 to 29 in good health.

V gene TRBV20-1 combines with J gene TRBJ2-6; without DNA, the TCRdb call of TRBD1 cannot be checked. Germline V gene data show CDR1 as DFQATT and CDR2 as SNEGSKA (reference sequence). CDR3 size: 17 residues. The chain's CDR3 is CSARDGRGVEGANVLTF.

The chain couples TRBV5-1 to TRBJ2-3; the TCRdb D gene call, TRBD1, has no DNA to confirm it. Germline lookup yields CDR1 SGHRS and CDR2 YFSETQ. The length of the CDR3 is 15 residues. CDR3 amino acids: CASSFTGGPGDTQYF.

The rearrangement uses TRBV7-9 and TRBJ1-5. Per germline, CDR1 SEHNR and CDR2 FQNEAQ (reference sequence). This CDR3 has 14 residues. The CDR3 protein is CASSFGRSNQPQHF.

The chain joins TRBV24-1 to TRBJ2-5; the TCRdb D gene call, TRBD1, has no DNA to confirm it. The germline gives CDR1 KGHDR, CDR2 SFDVKD. This CDR3 is 18 amino acids long. The CDR3 here is CATSDFGGGSPATETQYF.

V gene TRBV7-9 combines with J gene TRBJ2-5; the TRBD1 assignment by TCRdb is unverifiable without DNA. The CDR3 totals 16 residues. The V gene's germline CDR1 is SEHNR and CDR2 FQNEAQ (reference sequence). The CDR3 loop reads CASSLVLGGFQETQYF.

The V gene is TRBV3-1, the J gene TRBJ2-5; as DNA is missing, the TRBD2 call by TCRdb cannot be tested. The CDR3 consists of 18 residues. From germline, CDR1 is LGHDT and CDR2 YNNKEL (reference sequence). This CDR3 reads CASSPNIRLAGGPETQYF.

This chain connects TRBV7-9 to TRBJ2-5; TCRdb's D gene call, TRBD1, goes unchecked for lack of DNA. CDR3 size: 15 residues. CDR1 and CDR2 from the germline V gene are SEHNR and FQNEAQ (reference sequence). The CDR3 region is CASSLVAPRGETQYF.

The V call is TRBV12-3 or TRBV12-4, the J call TRBJ2-2; TCRdb reports TRBD1, a call that lacks DNA to check it against. The CDR3 runs 14 residues. CDR3 protein: CASSLGTGGGELFF.